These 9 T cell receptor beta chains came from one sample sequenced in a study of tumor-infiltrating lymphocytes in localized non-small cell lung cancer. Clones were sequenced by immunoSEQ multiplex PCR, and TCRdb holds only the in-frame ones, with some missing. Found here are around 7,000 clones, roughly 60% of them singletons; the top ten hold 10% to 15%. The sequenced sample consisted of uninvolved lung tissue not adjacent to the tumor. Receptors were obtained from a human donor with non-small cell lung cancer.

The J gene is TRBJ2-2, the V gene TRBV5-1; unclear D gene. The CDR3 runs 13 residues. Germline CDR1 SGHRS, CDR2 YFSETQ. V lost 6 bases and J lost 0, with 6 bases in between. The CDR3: CASIGANTGELFF. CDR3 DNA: TGCGCCAGCATTGGGGCGAACACCGGGGAGCTGTTTTTT.

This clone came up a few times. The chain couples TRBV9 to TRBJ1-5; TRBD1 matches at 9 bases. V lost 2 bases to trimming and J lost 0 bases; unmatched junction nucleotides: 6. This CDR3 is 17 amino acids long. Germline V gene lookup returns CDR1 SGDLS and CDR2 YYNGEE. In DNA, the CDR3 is TGTGCCAGCAGCGTGGAGACAGGGGGATATAGCAATCAGCCCCAGCATTTT. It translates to CASSVETGGYSNQPQHF.

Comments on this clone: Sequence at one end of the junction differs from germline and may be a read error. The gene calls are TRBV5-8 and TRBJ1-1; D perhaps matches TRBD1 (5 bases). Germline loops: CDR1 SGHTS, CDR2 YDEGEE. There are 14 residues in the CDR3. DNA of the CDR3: TGCGCCAGCAGCCATGATCAGGGCAACACTGAAGCTTTCTTT. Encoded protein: CASSHDQGNTEAFF.

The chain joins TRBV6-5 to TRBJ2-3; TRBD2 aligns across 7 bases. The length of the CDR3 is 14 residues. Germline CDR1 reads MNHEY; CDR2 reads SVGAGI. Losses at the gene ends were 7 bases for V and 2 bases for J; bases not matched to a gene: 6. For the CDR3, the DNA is TGTGCCAGCAAAACGGGACTATCCACAGATACGCAGTATTTT. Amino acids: CASKTGLSTDTQYF.

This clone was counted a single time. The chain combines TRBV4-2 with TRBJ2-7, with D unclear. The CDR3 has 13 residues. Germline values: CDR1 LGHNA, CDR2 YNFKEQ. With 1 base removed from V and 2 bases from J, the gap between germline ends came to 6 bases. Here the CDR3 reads CASSQGGAYEQYF. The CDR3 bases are TGTGCCAGCAGCCAAGGAGGAGCCTACGAGCAGTACTTC.

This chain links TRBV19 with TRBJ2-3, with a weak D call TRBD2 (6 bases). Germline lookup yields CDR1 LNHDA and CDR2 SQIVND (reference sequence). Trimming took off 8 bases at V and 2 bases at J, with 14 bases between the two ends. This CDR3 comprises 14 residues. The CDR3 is CASRGGVVTDTQYF. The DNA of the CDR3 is TGTGCCAGTCGTGGCGGGGTAGTCACAGATACGCAGTATTTT.

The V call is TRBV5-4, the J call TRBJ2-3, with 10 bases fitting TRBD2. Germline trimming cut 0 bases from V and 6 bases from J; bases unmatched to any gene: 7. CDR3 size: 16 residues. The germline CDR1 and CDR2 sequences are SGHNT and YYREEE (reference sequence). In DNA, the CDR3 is TGTGCCAGCAGCTTGGAGGTAGCGGGGGGTCGGGATACGCAGTATTTT. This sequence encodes CASSLEVAGGRDTQYF.

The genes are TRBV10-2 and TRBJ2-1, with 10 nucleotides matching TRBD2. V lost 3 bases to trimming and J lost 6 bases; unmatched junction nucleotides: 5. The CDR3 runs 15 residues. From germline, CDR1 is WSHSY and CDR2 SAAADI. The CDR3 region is CASSERTSGSNEQFF. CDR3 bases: TGCGCCAGCAGTGAAAGGACTAGCGGTTCCAATGAGCAGTTCTTC.

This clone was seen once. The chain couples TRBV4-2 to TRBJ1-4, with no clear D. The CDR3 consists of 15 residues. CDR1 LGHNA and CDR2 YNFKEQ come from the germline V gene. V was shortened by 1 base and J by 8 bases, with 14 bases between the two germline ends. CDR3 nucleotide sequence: TGTGCCAGCAGCCAAGCTGACGGGGTAGGAGAAAAACTGTTTTTT. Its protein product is CASSQADGVGEKLFF.